The 21 T cell receptor beta chains presented below share a single source sample, sequenced in a study of beta chain features in type 1 diabetes (dated by TCRdb to about 2018). Here is what the overall study found, with its caveats: Type 1 diabetes patients showed a moderate but significant shortening of TCRB CDR3 length in all four CD4+ subsets.

Receptor libraries were prepared by the immunoSEQ multiplex PCR assay. The entire amount of isolated RNA was reverse transcribed using the High Capacity cDNA Reverse Transcription Kit, so the sequenced TCRB transcripts were expressed ones. TCRdb obtained this table from immuneACCESS and retained in-frame rearrangements with V and J assigned. These tables miss some clones; where compared with another copy, unresolved V genes account for less than half of the shortfall, and the remainder is unexplained. This sample gives some 150,000 clones in total; approximately 8.7% of them show up just once. Around 0.64% of the sample goes to the ten largest clones. These TCRs are of unknown antigen specificity. Sequenced input: central memory CD4+ T cells from blood. These receptor sequences come from a woman in her twenties or thirties with type 1 diabetes.

The chain is built from TRBV7-2 and TRBJ2-5; 7 bases align to TRBD2. The CDR3 covers 12 residues. CDR1 and CDR2 (germline): SGHTA, FQGNSA. V lost 5 bases and J lost 9; bases outside the gene matches: 6. The CDR3 region has the DNA TGTGCCAGCAGCCCCCCTAGCGGCTCCCAGTACTTC. Protein product: CASSPPSGSQYF.

Regarding this clone: The sample has other DNA sequences that encode this CDR3 too. The CDR3 sequence is CASSLVGETQYF. CDR3 nucleotide sequence: TGTGCCAGCAGCTTAGTCGGGGAGACCCAGTACTTC. The chain has TRBV7-9 and TRBJ2-5; D call uncertain. CDR3 length: 12 amino acids. V was shortened by 1 base and J by 5 bases, with 5 bases between the two germline ends. Germline CDR1 and CDR2: SEHNR and FQNEAQ (reference sequence).

A few counts support this clone. The rearrangement uses TRBV18 and TRBJ1-5, with D perhaps TRBD1 (6 bases). V lost 6 bases and J 2 bases, leaving 14 bases between the germline ends. Germline lookup yields CDR1 KGHSH and CDR2 LQKENI. The CDR3 totals 15 residues. The CDR3, as DNA: TGTGCCAGCTCGCCGGGGGGGGCGGGCAATCAGCCCCAGCATTTT. It codes for CASSPGGAGNQPQHF.

This clone has only a few counts. The chain carries TRBV6-1 and TRBJ1-5; D gene ambiguous. The length of the CDR3 is 14 residues. V shed 2 bases and J shed 7 bases, with 12 bases lying between them. CDR1 is MNHNS, CDR2 SASEGT, per germline. The DNA of the CDR3 is TGTGCCAGCAGTGAATCAGGAGGTCCACAGCCCCAGCATTTT. It encodes CASSESGGPQPQHF.

This clone was detected ten times or more. V gene TRBV27 combines with J gene TRBJ2-1; tentatively, D is TRBD1 (6 bases). This CDR3 has 16 residues. Germline loops: CDR1 MNHEY, CDR2 SMNVEV (reference sequence). The V and J ends lost 7 bases and 0 bases respectively, with 16 bases between them. The CDR3 DNA sequence: TGTGCCAGCAAAAAAGGGACACCGAGCTCCTACAATGAGCAGTTCTTC. This translates into CASKKGTPSSYNEQFF.

This clone was seen only a few times. This CDR3 is also generated by other DNA sequences in the sample. The chain uses TRBV13 and TRBJ2-3; 8 nucleotides match TRBD2. The ends lost 0 bases at V and 4 bases at J; junction bases unmatched: 3. CDR1 and CDR2 (germline): PRHDT, FYEKMQ (reference sequence). This CDR3 is built from 15 residues. CDR3 amino acids: CASSLGAGAADTQYF. In nucleotides, the CDR3 is TGTGCCAGCAGCTTAGGAGCGGGAGCGGCAGATACGCAGTATTTT.

The chain carries TRBV7-2 and TRBJ2-2; 8 nucleotides match TRBD2. The CDR3 length is 16 residues. The V segment lost 1 base and the J segment 2 bases; nucleotides outside the gene matches: 3. Germline values: CDR1 SGHTA, CDR2 FQGNSA. CDR3 bases: TGTGCCAGCAGCTTAGAACTAGCGGTTAACACCGGGGAGCTGTTTTTT. Translating gives CASSLELAVNTGELFF. Based on the CDR3 plus reference TRBV7-2 and TRBJ2-2, the full variable domain is GAGVSQSPSNKVTEKGKDVELRCDPISGHTALYWYRQSLGQGLEFLIYFQGNSAPDKSGLPSDRFSAERTGGSVSTLTIQRTQQEDSAVYLCASSLELAVNTGELFFGEGSRLTVL.

The chain uses TRBV7-2 and TRBJ2-1; 7 nucleotides agree with TRBD2. CDR3 length: 16 amino acids. Germline V gene data show CDR1 as SGHTA and CDR2 as FQGNSA. V lost 0 bases, J lost 2 bases, and 4 bases stayed unmatched. The CDR3 region has the DNA TGTGCCAGCAGCTTAGCTGCGGGAGCGACCTACAATGAGCAGTTCTTC. As protein: CASSLAAGATYNEQFF.

J is TRBJ2-2 and V is TRBV5-1; D call uncertain. V was shortened by 3 bases and J by 1 base, with 7 bases between the two germline ends. Germline CDR1 and CDR2: SGHRS and YFSETQ. CDR3 size: 14 residues. As DNA, the CDR3 is TGCGCCAGCAGCTCTGTACAGAACACCGGGGAGCTGTTTTTT. As protein: CASSSVQNTGELFF.

There are a few counts of this clone. This chain links TRBV7-9 with TRBJ2-7; 8 bases are a match to TRBD1. Germline V gene data show CDR1 as SEHNR and CDR2 as FQNEAQ (reference sequence). The CDR3 is 16 residues long. The V segment lost 5 bases and the J segment 2 bases; nucleotides outside the gene matches: 11. The CDR3 DNA is TGTGCCAGCAGCCCCTACGGACAGGGAGGCACCTACGAGCAGTACTTC. Its protein is CASSPYGQGGTYEQYF.

The rearrangement uses TRBV5-6 and TRBJ2-3, with 7 bases aligning to TRBD1. The CDR3 totals 15 residues. V lost 4 bases to trimming and J lost 2 bases; unmatched junction nucleotides: 7. From germline, CDR1 is SGHDT and CDR2 YYEEEE. The CDR3: CASSLGTEYTDTQYF. The CDR3 nucleotides read TGTGCCAGCAGCCTAGGGACAGAGTACACAGATACGCAGTATTTT.

CDR3 sequence: CASSRDLPGGWETQYF. CDR3 nucleotides: TGCGCCAGCAGCCGGGATTTGCCGGGAGGATGGGAGACCCAGTACTTC. This chain uses TRBV4-1 with TRBJ2-5; TRBD2 matches 7 bases. The CDR3 runs 16 residues. The trim removed 4 bases at V and 5 bases at J, leaving 13 bases unmatched. Germline assignment: CDR1 MGHRA and CDR2 YSYEKL.

This clone was observed a few times. This sequence joins TRBV28 and TRBJ1-2, with TRBD1 as a possible D gene (6 bases). Trimming removed 6 bases from V and 9 bases from J, with 20 bases in between. The V gene's germline CDR1 is MDHEN and CDR2 SYDVKM. This CDR3 has 14 amino acids. The CDR3 spells CASRKTGTHESYTF. CDR3 DNA: TGTGCCAGCAGGAAGACAGGCACCCACGAGAGCTACACCTTC.

This clone has a handful of counts. The chain has TRBV28 and TRBJ2-5, with 13 bases matching TRBD2. Germline CDR1 is MDHEN and CDR2 is SYDVKM. The CDR3 contains 15 residues. The trim removed 8 bases at V and 6 bases at J, leaving 9 bases unmatched. DNA for the CDR3: TGTGCCAGCGTAAGACTAGCGGGAGGTGGAAAGACCCAGTACTTC. Residues: CASVRLAGGGKTQYF.

V is TRBV18 and J is TRBJ1-1; D not resolved. Germline values: CDR1 KGHSH, CDR2 LQKENI. The V end was cut by 4 bases, the J end by 7 bases, with 16 bases between. This CDR3 region has 14 residues. The CDR3 DNA is TGTGCCAGCTCACAAACGACTCTAAGTAATGAAGCTTTCTTT. Translating it yields CASSQTTLSNEAFF.

The chain links TRBV5-4 to TRBJ2-7; possible D gene TRBD1, 6 bases. Per germline, CDR1 SGHNT and CDR2 YYREEE (reference sequence). Trimming pared 4 bases from V and 0 bases from J, leaving 14 bases between. The CDR3 is made up of 15 amino acids. DNA of the CDR3: TGTGCCAGCAGCACAAGACAGGCAGGCTCCTACGAGCAGTACTTC. Residues: CASSTRQAGSYEQYF.

This clone was seen only once. This chain connects TRBV20-1 to TRBJ2-1; D gene unclear. This CDR3 has 11 amino acids. Between the trimmed V and J ends, which lost 2 bases and 7 bases, there was a span of 6 bases. CDR1 is DFQATT and CDR2 is SNEGSKA in the germline V gene (reference sequence). CDR3 amino acids: CSARRSNEQFF. CDR3 in DNA: TGCAGTGCTAGAAGGAGTAATGAGCAGTTCTTC.

This clone turned up a few times. The chain links TRBV4-2 to TRBJ2-5; 8 nucleotides line up with TRBD2. The germline V gene encodes CDR1 LGHNA and CDR2 YNFKEQ. Trimming at V came to 2 bases and at J to 5 bases, leaving 16 bases not matched to a gene. The length of the CDR3 is 18 residues. The CDR3 region is CASSQYSGGPPFTETQYF. The CDR3 region has the DNA TGTGCCAGCAGCCAATATTCGGGAGGGCCGCCATTTACGGAGACCCAGTACTTC.

The chain carries TRBV11-2 and TRBJ2-1, with 8 bases matching TRBD2. CDR1 SGHAT and CDR2 FQNNGV come from the germline V gene. The CDR3 length is 13 residues. V was pared by 6 bases and J by 7 bases, with 5 bases of the junction left unmatched. The DNA of the CDR3 is TGTGCCAGCAGATTTACTAGCGGTAATGAGCAGTTCTTC. Its protein product is CASRFTSGNEQFF.

The rearrangement uses TRBV5-1 and TRBJ2-5; 9 bases agree with TRBD1. CDR1 SGHRS and CDR2 YFSETQ come from the germline V gene. CDR3 size: 14 residues. V dropped 2 bases and J dropped 5; count of bases not matched to a gene: 4. CDR3 residues: CASSLQGAGETQYF. The CDR3 nucleotides are TGCGCCAGCAGCTTACAGGGGGCCGGTGAGACCCAGTACTTC.

This clone was seen only a few times. This chain uses TRBV19 with TRBJ2-3, with 9 bases aligning to TRBD2. Trimming removed 5 bases from V and 9 bases from J; junction bases left unmatched: 15. Germline V lookup: CDR1 LNHDA, CDR2 SQIVND (reference sequence). The CDR3 is 16 residues long. CDR3 sequence reads: CASSPTGVSGSQTQYF. The CDR3 DNA reads as TGTGCCAGTAGTCCGACCGGAGTTAGCGGGAGTCAGACGCAGTATTTT.